This TCR beta chain stems from a study of sequential checkpoint blockade in melanoma. Across the study: Under 95 pretreatment tumor DNA samples were TCRβ immunosequenced. About two dozen patients had tumor biopsies before treatment and at week 13.

The treatment denotes: randomized to nivolumab then ipilimumab (arm A) or the reverse (arm B). Broader study findings: Response in arm A was associated with pretreatment TIL clonality. Rising tumor T-cell fraction and clonality meant about 30 times likelier benefit.

V shed 3 bases and J 2 bases; nucleotides not matched to a gene: 9. CDR1 is LNHDA, CDR2 SQIVND, per germline (reference sequence). The CDR3 contains 16 residues. The assay was immunoSEQ multiplex PCR, and TCRdb's table has in-frame clones only and misses some. This table has about 37,000 clones, about 30% appearing once. A remark on this clone: What it binds is unknown.

This sequence was found in a human donor with melanoma. Specimen: tumor tissue (inferred from file names), collected from a patient given nivolumab and ipilimumab in sequence. The rearrangement links TRBV19 to TRBJ1-1, with 7 positions matching TRBD1. CDR3 sequence (DNA): TGTGCCAGTAGTATGAGACAGGGACCTACAAACACTGAAGCTTTCTTT. Protein product: CASSMRQGPTNTEAFF.